This T cell receptor (beta chain) was captured by sequencing in a study of naive and memory T cell subsets. The study's findings and limits: Delayed type IV hypersensitivity infiltration was taken to explain higher tuberculin-site TCR counts.

Amplification of ligated cDNA took four PCR rounds with SP2 and nested alpha and beta constant primers. Reverse transcription of blood and skin TCR RNA was primed at alpha and beta constant regions. TCRdb redid the calling of the UMI-ligation and nested PCR reads with MiXCR, one entry per CDR3 protein. The sample contains about 30,000 distinct CDR3 sequences, approximately 6.7% of which appear only once. Many counts were recorded for this clonotype. Its antigen remains unknown. Between the trimmed V and J ends, which lost 3 bases and 4 bases, there was a span of 12 bases. CDR3 length: 14 amino acids. Germline lookup yields CDR1 SGHVS and CDR2 FNYEAQ. This sample's treatment: skin biopsy from PPD injection site in Mantoux-positive individual. The library had UMIs added by 3' ligation of an oligonucleotide to TCR cDNA. Biopsied sites were PPD injections in people with a positive Mantoux test. Unsorted total RNA, about 1 to 1000 ng, was DNase treated before reverse transcription.

The sequenced sample was skin, obtained from a tuberculin skin test site. The clonotype originates from an adult in good health. The V call is TRBV7-6, the J call TRBJ1-1, with a tentative D call TRBD1 (5 bases). CDR3 sequence: CASSFSSGGTEAFF. The CDR3 DNA follows: TGTGCCAGCAGCTTTTCCTCGGGGGGCACTGAAGCTTTCTTT.